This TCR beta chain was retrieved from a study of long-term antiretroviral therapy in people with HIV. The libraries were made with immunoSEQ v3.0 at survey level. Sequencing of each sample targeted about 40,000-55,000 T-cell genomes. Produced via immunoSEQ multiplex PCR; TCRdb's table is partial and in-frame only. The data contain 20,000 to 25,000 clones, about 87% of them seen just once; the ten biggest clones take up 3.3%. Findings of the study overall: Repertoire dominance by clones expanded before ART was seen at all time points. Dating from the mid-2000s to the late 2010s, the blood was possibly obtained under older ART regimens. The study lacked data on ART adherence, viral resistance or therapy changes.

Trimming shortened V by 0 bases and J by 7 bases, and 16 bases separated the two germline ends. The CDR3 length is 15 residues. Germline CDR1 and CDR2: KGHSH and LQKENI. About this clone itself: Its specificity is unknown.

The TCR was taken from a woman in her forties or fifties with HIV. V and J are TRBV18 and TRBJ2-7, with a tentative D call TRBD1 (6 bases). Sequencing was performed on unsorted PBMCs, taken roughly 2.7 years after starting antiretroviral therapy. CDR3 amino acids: CASSPPDRPSGEQYF. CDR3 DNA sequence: TGTGCCAGCTCACCACCTGACAGGCCCTCGGGGGAGCAGTACTTC.